Listed below are T cell receptor beta chains from one sample, sequenced in a study of blood T cell repertoires in COVID-19. Generated by immunoSEQ multiplex PCR, the TCRdb table keeps only in-frame clones and is missing some. Among 140,000 to 150,000 clones listed, approximately 83% were seen once. The sequenced material came from peripheral blood. Receptor source: a woman aged 60-75 years with COVID-19, enrolled during active disease. Both conserved end residues are part of each CDR3. D genes are given only for firm matches. Clone size, where shown, is once, few, many, or a class for clones that have expanded.

V,D,J,size,DNA,CDR3
TRBV10-2,TRBD1,TRBJ1-1,-,TGCGCCAGCAGGGGACAGGGGGCGGACGAAGCTTTCTTT,CASRGQGADEAFF
TRBV11-3,-,TRBJ2-3,-,TGTGCCAGCAGCGCAGACACCACGGAGCGGGTTAGCACAGATACGCAGTATTTT,CASSADTTERVSTDTQYF
TRBV5-1,TRBD1,TRBJ1-3,once,TGCGCCAGCAGCTCCGGACAGGGCTCTGGAAACACCATATATTTT,CASSSGQGSGNTIYF
TRBV10-2,TRBD2,TRBJ2-7,-,TGCGCCAGCAGTGGGACTAGCGGGGGGTACGAGCAGTACTTC,CASSGTSGGYEQYF
TRBV27,TRBD1,TRBJ2-7,-,TGTGCCAGCAGTTTGGACAGGGGGCAGAATAGCGAGCAGTACTTC,CASSLDRGQNSEQYF
TRBV3-1/TRBV3-2,-,TRBJ1-5,-,TGTGCCAGCAGCCAAGATGGGCATCTTAGCAATCAGCCCCAGCATTTT,CASSQDGHLSNQPQHF
TRBV11-2,-,TRBJ2-1,-,TGTGCCATCAGGACGGGTTTCAATGAGCAGTTCTTC,CAIRTGFNEQFF
TRBV19,TRBD2,TRBJ2-3,-,TGTGCCAGCGTCCTAGCGGGCACAGATACGCAGTATTTT,CASVLAGTDTQYF
TRBV5-1,-,TRBJ1-1,-,TGCGCCAGCAGTGGGGGGGAACCTGAAGCTTTCTTT,CASSGGEPEAFF
TRBV5-6,-,TRBJ1-5,-,TGTGCCAGCAGCTTGCCGGAGGGGCCCCAGCATTTT,CASSLPEGPQHF
TRBV5-8,TRBD1,TRBJ1-2,-,TGTGCCAGCAGCGGATCCAGGGGGAGAACCTTC,CASSGSRGRTF
TRBV9,TRBD2,TRBJ2-2,-,TGTGCCAGCAGTGCTAGACTAGCGGGGGCGAACACCGGGGAGCTGTTTTTT,CASSARLAGANTGELFF
TRBV7-8,TRBD2,TRBJ2-7,-,TGTGCCAGCAGCTCGGGGGGAGATCCCGGGCACGAGCAGTACTTC,CASSSGGDPGHEQYF
TRBV6-6,-,TRBJ1-2,-,TGTGCCAGCAGTTACCCCGACAGGACCTATGGCTACACCTTC,CASSYPDRTYGYTF
TRBV4-2,TRBD2,TRBJ2-3,-,TGTGCCAGCAGCCAAAACGCGCGGGGGGGCGCGCCCACAGATACGCAGTATTTT,CASSQNARGGAPTDTQYF